The 27 T cell receptor beta chains listed next were all sequenced from one sample in a study of T cells in Graves' hyperthyroidism and ophthalmopathy. TCR beta CDR3 regions were amplified from RNA. The primer set for the first-round RT-PCR of the TCR CDR3 was HTBI. TCRdb used MiXCR to reprocess the multiplex PCR reads, holding one entry per CDR3 protein. The sample has hundreds of thousands of distinct CDR3 sequences, under 15% seen once. Sequenced material: blood. All receptors come from a woman younger than 30 with Graves' hyperthyroidism.

This clonotype was seen ten or more times. This chain links TRBV5-1 with TRBJ1-2; D unresolved. The CDR3 spans 14 residues. The germline V and J ends were trimmed by 0 bases and 3 bases, with 9 bases remaining between them. Per the germline V gene, CDR1 is SGHRS and CDR2 is YFSETQ. The CDR3 DNA follows: TGCGCCAGCAGCTTGGTGTCCGCTGACTATGGCTACACCTTC. This translates into CASSLVSADYGYTF.

Worth noting for this clonotype: Mismatch with germline at one junction end may stem from a read error. The chain joins TRBV20-1 to TRBJ2-7; the D gene is possibly TRBD2 (6 bases). The length of the CDR3 is 13 residues. Germline V gene sequence: CDR1 DFQATT, CDR2 SNEGSKA (reference sequence). CDR3 in DNA: TGCGGTGCGAGAGGGGAGGACCCCTACGAGCAGTACTTC. Protein sequence: CGARGEDPYEQYF.

This clonotype came up many times. J is TRBJ1-1 and V is TRBV18; no reliable D call. The CDR3 has 12 residues. V was pared by 4 bases and J by 8 bases, with 11 bases between. Looked up from germline, CDR1 is KGHSH and CDR2 is LQKENI. The CDR3 DNA sequence: TGTGCCAGCTCACTGGCCAGAGGGGAAGCTTTCTTT. Amino acids: CASSLARGEAFF.

At least ten counts were recorded for this clonotype. The CDR3 loop is CSVVTSLSYEQYF. DNA for the CDR3: TGCAGCGTTGTAACTTCCCTCTCCTACGAGCAGTACTTC. The rearrangement links TRBV29-1 to TRBJ2-7; D is unresolved. Trimming left V 4 bases short and J 0 bases short, with 10 bases between. The CDR3 totals 13 residues. The germline gives CDR1 SQVTM, CDR2 ANQGSEA.

The rearrangement uses TRBV2 and TRBJ2-4, with D unresolved. Trimming pared 7 bases from V and 0 bases from J, leaving 13 bases between. The CDR3 length is 15 residues. From germline, CDR1 is SNHLY and CDR2 FYNNEI. The CDR3 nucleotides are TGTGCCAGCATCGGGCTGGTTGGAGCCAAAAACATTCAGTACTTC. As protein: CASIGLVGAKNIQYF. The full variable domain, with the rest looked up from reference TRBV2 and TRBJ2-4, is EPEVTQTPSHQVTQMGQEVILRCVPISNHLYFYWYRQILGQKVEFLVSFYNNEISEKSEIFDDQFSVERPDGSNFTLKIRSTKLEDSAMYFCASIGLVGAKNIQYFGAGTRLSVL.

This chain links TRBV10-3 with TRBJ1-5; D perhaps matches TRBD1 (5 bases). This CDR3 region has 14 residues. The germline V gene encodes CDR1 ENHRY and CDR2 SYGVKD. V gave up 5 bases and J gave up 5 bases, with 13 bases separating them. The CDR3 here is CAISRTQGDQPQHF. The CDR3 nucleotides are TGTGCCATCAGTCGGACCCAAGGGGATCAGCCCCAGCATTTT.

The V and J genes are TRBV5-6 and TRBJ2-6; maybe TRBD2 (5 bases). Trimming removed 2 bases at V and 4 bases at J, with 13 bases between. This CDR3 is 16 amino acids long. Germline CDR1 SGHDT, CDR2 YYEEEE. CDR3 region: CASSFGHSGGANVLTF. The CDR3 bases are TGTGCCAGCAGCTTTGGGCACTCGGGAGGGGCCAACGTCCTGACTTTC.

This clonotype was seen ten or more times. This chain joins TRBV30 and TRBJ2-1; 9 nucleotides match TRBD2. The CDR3 has 14 residues. The junction had 6 bases not matched to a gene; V was cut back by 2 bases and J by 7 bases. Germline values: CDR1 GTSNPN, CDR2 SVGIG (reference sequence). The CDR3 nucleotides read TGTGCCTGGAGTAAAGGCAGCGGGAGGAATGAGCAGTTCTTC. Translating it yields CAWSKGSGRNEQFF.

There are a few counts of this clonotype. This chain joins TRBV19 and TRBJ2-7, with TRBD2 matching 9 bases. Germline V gene data show CDR1 as LNHDA and CDR2 as SQIVND (reference sequence). This CDR3 spans 15 amino acids. J lost 5 bases, V lost 7 bases, and 12 bases had no gene match. The CDR3 coding sequence is TGTGCCAGTAACGCAGGGGCTAGCGGGAAAAACGAGCAGTACTTC. Translation: CASNAGASGKNEQYF. The complete variable domain, with remaining parts taken from reference TRBV19 and TRBJ2-7, reads DGGITQSPKYLFRKEGQNVTLSCEQNLNHDAMYWYRQDPGQGLRLIYYSQIVNDFQKGDIAEGYSVSREKKESFPLTVTSAQKNPTAFYLCASNAGASGKNEQYFGPGTRLTVT.

With respect to this clonotype: Given a much more abundant clone one base away, this may be a read error. The DNA for the CDR3 is TGTGCCAGCAGCCAAAATTCCGGGACTAGCACAGAGACCCAGTACTTC. Protein: CASSQNSGTSTETQYF. The chain has TRBV3-1 and TRBJ2-5; TRBD2 matches at 9 bases. Trimming cost V 2 bases and J 4 bases; bases outside gene matches: 8. The V gene's germline CDR1 is LGHDT and CDR2 YNNKEL (reference sequence). The CDR3 covers 16 residues.

CDR3 sequence: CASSVLAEAYEQYF. In nucleotides, the CDR3 is TGTGCCAGTAGTGTACTAGCGGAGGCCTACGAGCAGTACTTC. The chain has TRBV19 and TRBJ2-7, with TRBD2 identical over 8 bases. This CDR3 region has 14 residues. The junction had 5 bases not matched to a gene; V was cut back by 5 bases and J by 2 bases. The V gene's germline CDR1 is LNHDA and CDR2 SQIVND (reference sequence).

This chain links TRBV11-2 with TRBJ2-5, with 7 bases matching TRBD2. The germline CDR1 and CDR2 sequences are SGHAT and FQNNGV. The CDR3 spans 15 residues. V was pared by 3 bases and J by 2 bases, with 6 bases of the junction left unmatched. The CDR3: CASSFTSETQETQYF. As DNA, the CDR3 is TGTGCCAGCAGCTTCACTAGCGAGACACAAGAGACCCAGTACTTC. The full variable domain, its missing parts supplied by reference TRBV11-2 and TRBJ2-5, is EAGVAQSPRYKIIEKRQSVAFWCNPISGHATLYWYQQILGQGPKLLIQFQNNGVVDDSQLPKDRFSAERLKGVDSTLKIQPAKLEDSAVYLCASSFTSETQETQYFGPGTRLLVL.

This clonotype was detected only a few times. The rearrangement uses TRBV20-1 and TRBJ2-5; D unresolved. The CDR3 sequence is 13 residues long. The V end lost 6 bases, the J end lost 1 base, and 12 bases lay between the germline ends. CDR1 is DFQATT, CDR2 SNEGSKA, per germline (reference sequence). The CDR3 sequence is CSATGRPQETQYF. DNA for the CDR3: TGCAGTGCAACCGGACGGCCCCAAGAGACCCAGTACTTC.

As regards this clonotype: A much larger clonotype is one base distant, so this may be a read error. The chain employs TRBV10-3 and TRBJ2-1; 8 positions match TRBD1. Germline CDR1 is ENHRY and CDR2 is SYGVKD. CDR3 length: 15 amino acids. Trimming removed 0 bases from V and 4 bases from J; junction bases left unmatched: 2. CDR3 loop: CAISESRTGYNEQFF. CDR3 nucleotides: TGTGCCATCAGTGAGTCGAGGACAGGGTACAATGAGCAGTTCTTC.

This clonotype has a count of ten or more. This chain links TRBV28 with TRBJ1-2, with D hard to call. Germline CDR1 reads MDHEN; CDR2 reads SYDVKM. This CDR3 spans 14 amino acids. V was cut by 1 base and J by 9 bases, with 15 bases left in between. The CDR3 nucleotides read TGTGCCAGCAGTTTATCTGCAAGGGCTCAGAGCTACACCTTC. Protein: CASSLSARAQSYTF.

This clonotype was counted many times. The chain carries TRBV19 and TRBJ1-1; TRBD1 might be the D (5 bases). This CDR3 has 12 amino acids. Germline CDR1 and CDR2: LNHDA and SQIVND (reference sequence). V was pared by 4 bases and J by 10 bases, with 13 bases between. DNA for the CDR3: TGTGCCAGTAGTACTCATGGGGGACGAGCTTTCTTT. It translates to CASSTHGGRAFF.

This clonotype has ten or more counts. The chain combines TRBV24-1 with TRBJ2-5; possible D gene TRBD1, 5 bases. Germline assignment: CDR1 KGHDR and CDR2 SFDVKD. The length of the CDR3 is 13 residues. Trimming removed 9 bases from V and 2 bases from J, with 12 bases in between. The CDR3 sequence: CATQDRPQETQYF. DNA of the CDR3: TGTGCCACCCAAGACAGACCGCAAGAGACCCAGTACTTC.

This clonotype was picked up a small number of times. The CDR3 region has the DNA TGCGCCAGCAGCTTCCACAGGGAGGAGAAAACCGGGGAGCTGTTTTTT. As protein: CASSFHREEKTGELFF. The chain carries TRBV5-1 and TRBJ2-2; perhaps D is TRBD1 or TRBD2 (6 bases each). Per germline, CDR1 SGHRS and CDR2 YFSETQ. V shed 2 bases and J shed 5 bases, with 16 bases lying between them. CDR3 length: 16 amino acids.

This clonotype was recorded at least ten times. The chain employs TRBV20-1 and TRBJ2-3; D unclear. Germline CDR1 is DFQATT and CDR2 is SNEGSKA (reference sequence). The CDR3 consists of 12 residues. V lost 6 bases, J lost 1 base, and 8 bases lay in between. Written as DNA, the CDR3 is TGCAGTGCCGCCTGGGGCACAGATACGCAGTATTTT. It specifies CSAAWGTDTQYF.

V is TRBV7-9 and J is TRBJ2-1; the D is unclear. Germline V gene sequence: CDR1 SEHNR, CDR2 FQNEAQ (reference sequence). Trimming pared 4 bases from V and 5 bases from J, leaving 9 bases between. The length of the CDR3 is 13 residues. The CDR3 DNA sequence: TGTGCCAGCAGCTCCCTGCAGGACAATGAGCAGTTCTTC. This sequence encodes CASSSLQDNEQFF.

The CDR3 protein is CASSSPGQGVYGYTF. For the CDR3, the DNA is TGTGCCAGCAGCTCCCCGGGACAGGGGGTGTATGGCTACACCTTC. The rearrangement uses TRBV7-3 and TRBJ1-2, with 11 bases aligning to TRBD1. The length of the CDR3 is 15 residues. With V trimmed by 4 bases and J by 5 bases, 6 bases remained unmatched. The germline V gene encodes CDR1 SGHTA and CDR2 FQGTGA.

This clonotype was picked up many times. The chain links TRBV12-3 or TRBV12-4 to TRBJ1-2; D might be TRBD1 (5 bases). V was pared by 6 bases and J by 6 bases, with 14 bases between. CDR3 size: 13 residues. CDR3 sequence: CASSPGLIHGYTF. CDR3 DNA sequence: TGTGCCAGCAGCCCAGGGCTCATCCATGGCTACACCTTC.

Many counts were recorded for this clonotype. V is TRBV5-6 and J is TRBJ1-1; 8 bases are shared with TRBD1. Germline lookup yields CDR1 SGHDT and CDR2 YYEEEE. The CDR3 has 14 amino acids. The ends lost 0 bases at V and 8 bases at J; junction bases unmatched: 6. CDR3 DNA: TGTGCCAGCAGCTTGGTCGGACAGGGACTGGAAGCTTTCTTT. Its protein is CASSLVGQGLEAFF.

At least ten counts were recorded for this clonotype. This chain uses TRBV11-1 with TRBJ2-3; 7 bases are a match to TRBD1. The V gene end was trimmed by 5 bases and the J gene end by 2 bases; junction bases not matched to a gene: 10. From germline, CDR1 is SGHAT and CDR2 FQDESV (reference sequence). The CDR3 is made up of 16 amino acids. CDR3 loop: CASSLISTGSTDTQYF. The CDR3 region has the DNA TGTGCCAGCAGCCTCATCTCGACAGGGTCCACAGATACGCAGTATTTT.

The DNA of the CDR3 is TGTGCCAGCAGTTACTCGGAGGACAGGGCTGGAAACACCATATATTTT. Its protein product is CASSYSEDRAGNTIYF. The chain combines TRBV6-5 with TRBJ1-3; TRBD1 matches 8 bases. The CDR3 covers 16 residues. The V segment lost 0 bases and the J segment 2 bases; nucleotides outside the gene matches: 3. Germline V lookup: CDR1 MNHEY, CDR2 SVGAGI.

This clonotype was seen repeatedly, ten times or more. The V and J genes are TRBV7-8 and TRBJ1-1, with D uncertain. The CDR3 covers 15 residues. V lost 2 bases and J 4 bases, leaving 14 bases between the germline ends. Germline V gene data show CDR1 as SGHVS and CDR2 as FQNEAQ. The CDR3 spells CASSLSSIWGTEAFF. The CDR3 region has the DNA TGTGCCAGCAGCTTATCGAGCATCTGGGGCACTGAAGCTTTCTTT. The full variable domain, completed using reference TRBV7-8 and TRBJ1-1, is GAGVSQSPRYKVAKRGQDVALRCDPISGHVSLFWYQQALGQGPEFLTYFQNEAQLDKSGLPSDRFFAERPEGSVSTLKIQRTQQEDSAVYLCASSLSSIWGTEAFFGQGTRLTVV.

This clonotype was recorded at least ten times. The genes are TRBV5-6 and TRBJ2-3; TRBD2 agrees at 7 bases. The junction had 1 base not matched to a gene; V was cut back by 1 base and J by 5 bases. The CDR3 runs to 13 residues. Germline values: CDR1 SGHDT, CDR2 YYEEEE. CDR3 loop: CASSLLAEDTQYF. Here the CDR3 DNA reads TGTGCCAGCAGCTTGCTAGCGGAAGATACGCAGTATTTT.